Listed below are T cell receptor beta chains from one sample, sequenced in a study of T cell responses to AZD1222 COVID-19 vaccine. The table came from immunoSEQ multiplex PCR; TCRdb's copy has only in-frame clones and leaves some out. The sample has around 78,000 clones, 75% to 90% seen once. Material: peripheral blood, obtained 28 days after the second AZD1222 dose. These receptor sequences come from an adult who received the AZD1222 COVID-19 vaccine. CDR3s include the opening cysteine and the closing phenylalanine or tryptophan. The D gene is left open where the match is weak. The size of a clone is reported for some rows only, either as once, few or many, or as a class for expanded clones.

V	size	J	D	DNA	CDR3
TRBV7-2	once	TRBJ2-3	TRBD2	TGTGCCAGCAGCCCAATGACTAGCCCGGGCACAGATACGCAGTATTTT	CASSPMTSPGTDTQYF
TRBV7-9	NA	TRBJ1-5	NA	TGTGCCAGCAGCTTAGGAAGGCTGGCGGGGCAGCCCCAGCATTTT	CASSLGRLAGQPQHF
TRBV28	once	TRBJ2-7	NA	TGTGCCAGCACCCCGGACGGGGTAAGCTACGAGCAGTACTTC	CASTPDGVSYEQYF
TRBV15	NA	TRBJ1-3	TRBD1	TGTGCCACCAGCGTTTCAGGGGGTAACACCATATATTTT	CATSVSGGNTIYF
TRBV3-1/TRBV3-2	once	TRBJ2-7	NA	TGTGCCAGCAGCCAAGCGGCGGGTTCCTACGAGCAGTACTTC	CASSQAAGSYEQYF
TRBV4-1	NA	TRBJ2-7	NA	TGCGCCAGCAGCCAAGATTTCCAGGGAAGGGGCGAGCAGTACTTC	CASSQDFQGRGEQYF
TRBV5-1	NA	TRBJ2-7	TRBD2	TGCGCCAGCAGCACCCTAGCGGGGGGTCTCTACGAGCAGTACTTC	CASSTLAGGLYEQYF
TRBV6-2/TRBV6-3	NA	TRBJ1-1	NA	TGTGCCAGCAGCCCCTACATGAACACTGAAGCTTTCTTT	CASSPYMNTEAFF
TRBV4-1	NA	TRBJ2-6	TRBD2	TGCGCCAGCAGCCAAGCGCGGGCTAGCGGGGCGTCTGGGGCCAACGTCCTGACTTTC	CASSQARASGASGANVLTF
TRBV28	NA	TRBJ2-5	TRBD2	TGTGCCAGCAGTTACGCCATGCTAGCGGGGGGGGTGACCCAGTACTTC	CASSYAMLAGGVTQYF
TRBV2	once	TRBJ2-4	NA	TGTGCCAGCAGTGTGGAGGGGGCGATAGCCAAAAACATTCAGTACTTC	CASSVEGAIAKNIQYF
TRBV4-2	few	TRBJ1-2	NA	TGTGCCAGCAGCCAAGATTCTTGGGGTCTGTATGGCTACACCTTC	CASSQDSWGLYGYTF
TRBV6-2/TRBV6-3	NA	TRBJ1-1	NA	TGTGCCAGCAGTTACTCTCAGAGGGTGAACACTGAAGCTTTCTTT	CASSYSQRVNTEAFF
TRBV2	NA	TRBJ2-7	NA	TGTGCCAGCAGTGACCAGGGGTCGGACGAGCAGTACTTC	CASSDQGSDEQYF
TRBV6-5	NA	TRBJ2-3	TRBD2	TGTGCCAGCCAGCGGGGGGGCGGGGGCACAGATACGCAGTATTTT	CASQRGGGGTDTQYF
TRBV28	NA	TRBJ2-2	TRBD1	TGTGCCAGCAGTTTAAGTGACAGGGGCACCGGGGAGCTGTTTTTT	CASSLSDRGTGELFF
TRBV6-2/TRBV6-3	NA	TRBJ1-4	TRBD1	TGTGCCAGCAGCTCCGGACAGGCGAGGGAAAAACTGTTTTTT	CASSSGQAREKLFF
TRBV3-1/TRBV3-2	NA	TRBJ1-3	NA	TGTGCCAGCCACCACGGCGGGCGGCAATCTGGAAACACCATATATTTT	CASHHGGRQSGNTIYF
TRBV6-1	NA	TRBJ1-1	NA	TGTGCCAGCAGTGAGAGGGATAGGATGAACACTGAAGCTTTCTTT	CASSERDRMNTEAFF
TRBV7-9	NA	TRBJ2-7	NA	TGTGCCAGCAGCCCCCCACAGGGCAGGGAGCAGTACTTC	CASSPPQGREQYF
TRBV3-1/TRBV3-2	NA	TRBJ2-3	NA	TGTGCCAGCAGCCATGGACTGGGCGATACGCAGTATTTT	CASSHGLGDTQYF
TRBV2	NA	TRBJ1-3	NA	TGTGCCAGCAGAAGGGCCAGCTCTGGAAACACCATATATTTT	CASRRASSGNTIYF
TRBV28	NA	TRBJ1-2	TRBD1	TGTGCCAGCAGCCTTCAGGGGGCCACTAACTATGGCTACACCTTC	CASSLQGATNYGYTF
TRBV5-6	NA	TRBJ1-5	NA	TGTGCCAGCAGCTTGAGTACAATAGGGCCGGGGCGCAATCAGCCCCAGCATTTT	CASSLSTIGPGRNQPQHF
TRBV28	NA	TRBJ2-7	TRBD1	TGTGCCAGCAGTTCGGGACAGGAGTACGAGCAGTACTTC	CASSSGQEYEQYF
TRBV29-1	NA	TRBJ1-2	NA	TGCAGCGTCGCCGGAACAAACTATGGCTACACCTTC	CSVAGTNYGYTF
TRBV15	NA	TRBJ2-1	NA	TGTGCCACCAGCAGAGTCGGAGCCCCGGTGACTACAAGGGGTGAGCAGTTCTTC	CATSRVGAPVTTRGEQFF
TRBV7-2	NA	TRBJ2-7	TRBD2	TGTGCCAGCAGCCGGACTAGCGGGGGGCTCCCCTCCTACGAGCAGTACTTC	CASSRTSGGLPSYEQYF
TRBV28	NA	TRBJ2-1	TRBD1	TGTGCCAGCAGTTCAAACCGGGACAGGGGATTCGGTGAGCAGTTCTTC	CASSSNRDRGFGEQFF
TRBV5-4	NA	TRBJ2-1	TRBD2	TGTGCCAGCAGCTATCCCGGGACTAGCGGTGATGAGCAGTTCTTC	CASSYPGTSGDEQFF
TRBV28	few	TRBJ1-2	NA	TGTGCCAGCAGCCGTTCTGATGGCTACACCTTC	CASSRSDGYTF
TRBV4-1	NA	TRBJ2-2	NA	TGCGCCAGCAGCCAAGAAGGACGGGGGTTGAACACCGGGGAGCTGTTTTTT	CASSQEGRGLNTGELFF
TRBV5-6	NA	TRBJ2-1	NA	TGTGCCAGCACCCCGTGGGTGGGCGGGGGCCACAATGAGCAGTTCTTC	CASTPWVGGGHNEQFF
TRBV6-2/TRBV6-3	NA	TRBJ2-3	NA	TGTGCCAGCAGTTACCCTAGCACAGATACGCAGTATTTT	CASSYPSTDTQYF
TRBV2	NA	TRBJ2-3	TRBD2	TGTGCCAGCAGTGTGTTGCGGGGGGCCACAGATACGCAGTATTTT	CASSVLRGATDTQYF
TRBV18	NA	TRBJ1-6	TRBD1	TGTGCCAGCTCACCACGAGGACAGGGTGAGGATTCACCCCTCCACTTT	CASSPRGQGEDSPLHF
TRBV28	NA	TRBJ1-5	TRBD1	TGTGCCAGCAGGACTGGGACAGGGGGTAGCAATCAGCCCCAGCATTTT	CASRTGTGGSNQPQHF
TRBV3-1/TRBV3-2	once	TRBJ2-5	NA	TGTGCCAGCAGCCAAGGCGAGACCCAGTACTTC	CASSQGETQYF
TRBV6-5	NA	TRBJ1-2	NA	TGTGCCAGCAGTCGACAGCATGGCTACACCTTC	CASSRQHGYTF
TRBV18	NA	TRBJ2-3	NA	TGTGCCAGCTCACGGGAAATTCGCACAGATATGCAGTATTTT	CASSREIRTDMQYF
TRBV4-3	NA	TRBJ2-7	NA	TGCGCCAGCAGCCAGGGCGGAGGCGCGACTACGACCTACGAGCAGTACTTC	CASSQGGGATTTYEQYF